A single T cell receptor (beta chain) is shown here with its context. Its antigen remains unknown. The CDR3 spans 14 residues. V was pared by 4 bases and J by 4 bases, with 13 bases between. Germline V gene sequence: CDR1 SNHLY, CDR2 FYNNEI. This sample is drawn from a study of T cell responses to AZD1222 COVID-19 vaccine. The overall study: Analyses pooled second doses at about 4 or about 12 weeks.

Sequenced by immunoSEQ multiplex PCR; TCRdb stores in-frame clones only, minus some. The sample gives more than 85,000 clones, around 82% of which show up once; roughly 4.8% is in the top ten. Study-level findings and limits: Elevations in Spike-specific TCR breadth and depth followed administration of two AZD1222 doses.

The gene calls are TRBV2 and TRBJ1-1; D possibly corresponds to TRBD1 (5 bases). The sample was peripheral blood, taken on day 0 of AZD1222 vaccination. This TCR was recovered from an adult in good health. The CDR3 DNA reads TGTGCCAGCAGTGTCAGCGGGGGAAGCACTGAAGCTTTCTTT. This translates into CASSVSGGSTEAFF.